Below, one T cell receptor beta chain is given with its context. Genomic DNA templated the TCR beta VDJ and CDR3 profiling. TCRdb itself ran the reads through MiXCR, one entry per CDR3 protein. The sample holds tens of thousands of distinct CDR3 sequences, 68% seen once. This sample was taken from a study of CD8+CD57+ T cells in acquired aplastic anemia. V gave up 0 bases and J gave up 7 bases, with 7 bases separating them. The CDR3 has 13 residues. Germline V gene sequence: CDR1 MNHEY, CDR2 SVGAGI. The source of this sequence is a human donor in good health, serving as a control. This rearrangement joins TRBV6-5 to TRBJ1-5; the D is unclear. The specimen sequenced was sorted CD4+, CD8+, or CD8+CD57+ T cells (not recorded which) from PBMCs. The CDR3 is CASSYSLRQPQHF. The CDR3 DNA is TGTGCCAGCAGTTACTCCCTACGCCAGCCCCAGCATTTT.